The TCR beta chain described here comes from a study of cytomegalovirus exposure and HLA in healthy donors. The CDR3 covers 14 residues. V was trimmed by 2 bases and J by 3 bases, leaving 10 bases between them. CDR1 and CDR2 from the germline V gene are SNHLY and FYNNEI. The PCR used 60 Vbeta and 13 Jbeta primers. Sequencing was performed with immunoSEQ multiplex PCR; in TCRdb, only in-frame clones are kept and a portion is missing. Among 65,000 to 90,000 clones listed, around 75% were seen once. The sequencing sample was made of PBMCs. The TCR originated in a man between 65 and 85 years old in good health and CMV-seronegative. This sequence joins TRBV2 and TRBJ1-2; the D is unclear. This chain's CDR3 is CASSETMADYGYTF. The CDR3 coding sequence is TGTGCCAGCAGTGAAACCATGGCAGACTATGGCTACACCTTC.